A single sample gave rise to the 25 T cell receptor beta chains below, sequenced in a study of T cell responses to AZD1222 COVID-19 vaccine. Measured with immunoSEQ multiplex PCR; TCRdb has only the in-frame clones, and not every one. This sample has some 130,000 clones, with 80% to 90% found just once. This specimen consisted of peripheral blood, obtained 28 days after the second AZD1222 dose. The receptor source for this set is an adult who received the AZD1222 COVID-19 vaccine.

V gene TRBV5-4 combines with J gene TRBJ2-3, with 7 bases lining up with TRBD2. The CDR3 loop spans 16 amino acids. Germline V lookup: CDR1 SGHNT, CDR2 YYREEE (reference sequence). The V segment lost 0 bases and the J segment 0 bases; nucleotides outside the gene matches: 4. The DNA of the CDR3 is TGTGCCAGCAGCTTGGGCGCGGGGGTTAGCACAGATACGCAGTATTTT. Its protein is CASSLGAGVSTDTQYF.

The chain recombines TRBV3-1 (or the pseudogene TRBV3-2) with TRBJ1-1, with D possibly TRBD1 on 6 matching bases. Germline V gene lookup returns CDR1 LGHDT and CDR2 YNNKEL (reference sequence). The CDR3 sequence is 14 residues long. Trimming pared 0 bases from V and 5 bases from J, leaving 10 bases between. The CDR3 loop is CASSQETGWTEAFF. The CDR3 DNA is TGTGCCAGCAGCCAAGAAACAGGGTGGACTGAAGCTTTCTTT.

This clone was seen a few times. The chain combines TRBV5-5 with TRBJ1-2; possibly TRBD1 for D (5 bases). Deletions cut 0 bases from V and 8 bases from J, with 14 bases between. This CDR3 contains 14 residues. Germline V gives CDR1 SGHKS, CDR2 YYEKEE (reference sequence). The CDR3 DNA reads as TGTGCCAGCAGCTTGGTAGCAGGGCGCGGCGGCTACACCTTC. Its protein is CASSLVAGRGGYTF.

CDR3 residues: CASSDSRTGNTIYF. In DNA form, the CDR3 reads TGTGCCAGCAGTGACTCCCGAACTGGAAACACCATATATTTT. The V call is TRBV2, the J call TRBJ1-3, with no clear D. Looked up from germline, CDR1 is SNHLY and CDR2 is FYNNEI. The CDR3 contains 14 residues. V lost 3 bases and J 2 bases, leaving 8 bases between the germline ends.

The CDR3 sequence: CASSLGGDVAEQFF. CDR3 coding DNA: TGTGCCAGCAGCTTAGGAGGGGACGTAGCCGAGCAGTTCTTC. V gene TRBV7-2 combines with J gene TRBJ2-1; D is tentatively TRBD1 or TRBD2 (5 bases each). Germline loops: CDR1 SGHTA, CDR2 FQGNSA. The CDR3 totals 14 residues. Trimming removed 1 base from V and 10 bases from J, with 14 bases in between.

J is TRBJ1-4 and V is TRBV5-4, with TRBD1 as a possible D gene (5 bases). V lost 1 base, J lost 2 bases, and 12 bases lay in between. The length of the CDR3 is 16 residues. Germline values: CDR1 SGHNT, CDR2 YYREEE (reference sequence). CDR3 region: CASSLNRQLTNEKLFF. The CDR3 nucleotides are TGTGCCAGCAGCTTGAACCGACAGTTGACTAATGAAAAACTGTTTTTT.

The genes are TRBV6-5 and TRBJ2-2; D is undetermined. The length of the CDR3 is 15 residues. Germline V gene lookup returns CDR1 MNHEY and CDR2 SVGAGI. The V end was cut by 4 bases, the J end by 2 bases, with 11 bases between. The CDR3 sequence is CASSLRLINTGELFF. In DNA, the CDR3 is TGTGCCAGCAGTTTAAGACTTATAAACACCGGGGAGCTGTTTTTT.

The chain combines TRBV4-1 with TRBJ2-3; D perhaps matches TRBD1 (6 bases). V was clipped by 2 bases and J by 4 bases, with 19 bases between them. The CDR3 is made up of 17 amino acids. CDR1 is MGHRA and CDR2 is YSYEKL in the germline V gene. The CDR3, as DNA: TGCGCCAGCAGCCAAATAGGGGGACAAAAGGGGGCAGATACGCAGTATTTT. Translated, it gives CASSQIGGQKGADTQYF.

The rearrangement joins TRBV6-6 to TRBJ1-6; 10 bases fit TRBD1. The CDR3 extends over 14 amino acids. Per the germline V gene, CDR1 is MNHNY and CDR2 is SVGAGI (reference sequence). Losses at the gene ends were 5 bases for V and 7 bases for J; bases not matched to a gene: 2. The CDR3 spells CASSRQGANSPLHF. The DNA for the CDR3 is TGTGCCAGCAGTCGACAGGGGGCCAATTCACCCCTCCACTTT.

The chain recombines TRBV9 with TRBJ2-7, with TRBD2 identical over 7 bases. Germline CDR1 reads SGDLS; CDR2 reads YYNGEE. Germline trimming cut 4 bases from V and 1 base from J; bases unmatched to any gene: 5. The CDR3 spans 14 residues. CDR3 DNA: TGTGCCAGCAGCCGGGGAGGGGAGTCCTACGAGCAGTACTTC. It codes for CASSRGGESYEQYF.

The chain uses TRBV9 and TRBJ1-1; 7 bases map to TRBD1. This CDR3 comprises 14 residues. Per the germline V gene, CDR1 is SGDLS and CDR2 is YYNGEE. The junction had 2 bases not matched to a gene; V was cut back by 3 bases and J by 0 bases. The CDR3, as DNA: TGTGCCAGCAGCGAGGGACAGTTGAACACTGAAGCTTTCTTT. It yields the protein CASSEGQLNTEAFF.

The chain has TRBV30 and TRBJ1-1; D unclear. CDR1 is GTSNPN and CDR2 is SVGIG in the germline V gene (reference sequence). This CDR3 comprises 12 residues. The V end lost 2 bases, the J end lost 1 base, and 5 bases lay between the germline ends. This CDR3 reads CAWSQTNTEAFF. In DNA form, the CDR3 reads TGTGCCTGGAGTCAGACGAACACTGAAGCTTTCTTT.

This chain connects TRBV5-1 to TRBJ2-5; D call uncertain. The V gene's germline CDR1 is SGHRS and CDR2 YFSETQ. The CDR3 contains 14 residues. V lost 3 bases and J 2 bases, leaving 11 bases between the germline ends. The CDR3 region is CASSYEAVQETQYF. The CDR3 DNA follows: TGCGCCAGCAGCTACGAGGCGGTTCAAGAGACCCAGTACTTC. Full variable domain (outside the CDR3, taken from reference TRBV5-1 and TRBJ2-5): KAGVTQTPRYLIKTRGQQVTLSCSPISGHRSVSWYQQTPGQGLQFLFEYFSETQRNKGNFPGRFSGRQFSNSRSEMNVSTLELGDSALYLCASSYEAVQETQYFGPGTRLLVL.

The chain links TRBV4-2 to TRBJ1-2, with D perhaps TRBD1 (5 bases). The CDR3 has 16 amino acids. Per the germline V gene, CDR1 is LGHNA and CDR2 is YNFKEQ. Trimming took 1 base from V and 2 from J, leaving 14 bases between them. This chain's CDR3 is CASSQGPLQVNYGYTF. CDR3 DNA sequence: TGTGCCAGCAGCCAAGGTCCCCTACAGGTAAACTATGGCTACACCTTC.

V and J are TRBV29-1 and TRBJ1-1; D unclear. Looked up from germline, CDR1 is SQVTM and CDR2 is ANQGSEA. The CDR3 sequence is 12 residues long. Trimming stripped 6 bases from V and 6 bases from J, with 14 bases between. This chain's CDR3 is CSVSPRVAEAFF. DNA of the CDR3: TGCAGCGTCTCCCCCCGGGTGGCTGAAGCTTTCTTT.

This clone has only one observation. The V and J genes are TRBV7-9 and TRBJ2-3; perhaps TRBD2 as D (7 bases). The CDR3 contains 14 residues. Germline CDR1 and CDR2: SEHNR and FQNEAQ (reference sequence). Trimming removed 8 bases at V and 4 bases at J, with 16 bases between. The CDR3 spells CASGLQGGADTQYF. The CDR3 DNA follows: TGTGCCAGCGGTTTACAGGGAGGGGCAGATACGCAGTATTTT.

This rearrangement joins TRBV19 to TRBJ2-1; 11 bases map to TRBD2. The CDR3 contains 16 residues. Losses at the gene ends were 7 bases for V and 7 bases for J; bases not matched to a gene: 12. From germline, CDR1 is LNHDA and CDR2 SQIVND (reference sequence). CDR3 sequence (DNA): TGTGCCAGTACTATGGGTAGCGGGGGGGCCTGGAATGAGCAGTTCTTC. Translating it yields CASTMGSGGAWNEQFF.

The CDR3 nucleotides are TGTGCCAGCAGTTACTCGCCAGGCCGCGCGAACACCGGGGAGCTGTTTTTT. Encoded protein: CASSYSPGRANTGELFF. The chain is built from TRBV6-2 or TRBV6-3 and TRBJ2-2; no definite D call. The germline CDR1 and CDR2 sequences are MNHEY and SVGEGT. Trimming shortened V by 0 bases and J by 0 bases, and 11 bases separated the two germline ends. CDR3 length equals 17 residues.

This sequence joins TRBV13 and TRBJ1-1, with D uncertain. Germline CDR1 and CDR2: PRHDT and FYEKMQ (reference sequence). Trimming removed 5 bases at V and 3 bases at J, with 10 bases between. There are 13 residues in the CDR3. The CDR3 sequence: CASSRTDYTEAFF. The CDR3 bases are TGTGCCAGCAGCCGGACTGATTACACTGAAGCTTTCTTT.

The chain joins TRBV7-9 to TRBJ2-2; no clear D gene. The CDR3 is 16 residues long. In germline, CDR1 is SEHNR, CDR2 FQNEAQ (reference sequence). V was shortened by 7 bases and J by 1 base, with 16 bases between the two germline ends. In DNA form, the CDR3 reads TGTGCCAGCACCCCGAGAGAGAGGCTGAACACCGGGGAGCTGTTTTTT. It is translated as CASTPRERLNTGELFF.

The V and J genes are TRBV15 and TRBJ2-1, with 12 nucleotides matching TRBD2. In germline, CDR1 is LNHNV, CDR2 YYDKDF (reference sequence). The V gene end was trimmed by 0 bases and the J gene end by 10 bases; junction bases not matched to a gene: 10. The CDR3 covers 17 residues. The CDR3 protein is CATSRDMASGRGREQFF. The CDR3 DNA reads as TGTGCCACCAGCAGAGATATGGCTAGCGGGAGGGGGAGGGAGCAGTTCTTC.

This chain links TRBV7-3 with TRBJ1-2; TRBD1 agrees at 7 bases. Germline V gene data show CDR1 as SGHTA and CDR2 as FQGTGA. The CDR3 is 13 amino acids. Trimming took 4 bases from V and 4 from J; bases not matched to a gene: 3. For the CDR3, the DNA is TGTGCCAGCAGCTCCGGGACAGCCTATGGCTACACCTTC. Amino acid sequence: CASSSGTAYGYTF.

This clone has just one count. The chain uses TRBV5-6 and TRBJ2-7; 9 bases align to TRBD1. The CDR3 runs to 14 residues. Germline trimming cut 2 bases from V and 3 bases from J; bases unmatched to any gene: 3. The germline gives CDR1 SGHDT, CDR2 YYEEEE. The CDR3 here is CASSLGTGNYEQYF. The CDR3 DNA reads as TGTGCCAGCAGCTTAGGGACAGGGAACTACGAGCAGTACTTC.

The V and J genes are TRBV15 and TRBJ1-1; no definite D call. Trimming stripped 1 base from V and 5 bases from J, with 8 bases between. Looked up from germline, CDR1 is LNHNV and CDR2 is YYDKDF (reference sequence). The CDR3 totals 13 residues. The CDR3 protein is CATSRGPVTEAFF. The DNA of the CDR3 is TGTGCCACCAGCAGAGGCCCAGTTACTGAAGCTTTCTTT.

This clone showed up just once. The rearrangement joins TRBV7-2 to TRBJ1-4, with 10 bases matching TRBD1. CDR3 size: 16 residues. Trimming removed 3 bases from V and 4 bases from J; junction bases left unmatched: 5. Germline loops: CDR1 SGHTA, CDR2 FQGNSA. The CDR3: CASSFRQGAFNEKLFF. CDR3 sequence (DNA): TGTGCCAGCAGCTTCCGACAGGGGGCTTTTAATGAAAAACTGTTTTTT. Variable domain in full (rest from reference TRBV7-2 and TRBJ1-4): GAGVSQSPSNKVTEKGKDVELRCDPISGHTALYWYRQSLGQGLEFLIYFQGNSAPDKSGLPSDRFSAERTGGSVSTLTIQRTQQEDSAVYLCASSFRQGAFNEKLFFGSGTQLSVL.